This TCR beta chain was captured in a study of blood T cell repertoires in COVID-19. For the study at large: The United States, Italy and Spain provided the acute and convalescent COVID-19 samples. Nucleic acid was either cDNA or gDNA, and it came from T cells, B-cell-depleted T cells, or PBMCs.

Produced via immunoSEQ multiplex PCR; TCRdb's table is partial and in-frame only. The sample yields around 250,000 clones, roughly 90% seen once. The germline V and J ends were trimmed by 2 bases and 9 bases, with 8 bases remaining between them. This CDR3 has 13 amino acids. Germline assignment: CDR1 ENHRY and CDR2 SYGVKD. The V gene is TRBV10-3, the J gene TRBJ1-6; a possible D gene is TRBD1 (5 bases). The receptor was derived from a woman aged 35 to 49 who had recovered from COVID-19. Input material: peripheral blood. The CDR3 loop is CAISEGAGSPLHF. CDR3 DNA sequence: TGTGCCATCAGTGAGGGGGCCGGTTCACCCCTCCACTTT.